This T cell receptor beta chain was sequenced during a study of shared clonotypes between healthy human individuals. Study-wide results and limits: What naive subsets generally showed was a larger estimated richness than memory subsets showed.

CDR1 GTSNPN and CDR2 SVGIG come from the germline V gene (reference sequence). Trimming removed 3 bases from V and 5 bases from J, with 10 bases in between. The CDR3 loop spans 12 amino acids. Researchers divided each subset's genomic DNA evenly across several immunoSEQ plates. The sorted-subset replicate PCRs were given approximately 190 ng DNA, which is approximately 30,000 T cell genomes. Libraries were prepared by immunoSEQ multiplex PCR; TCRdb keeps only in-frame clonotypes and omits some of them. Seen here are nearly 1,000,000 clones, 60% to 85% observed once, and the top ten hold about 1.5%. Concerning this clone itself: The antigen remains undetermined.

Subsets obtained from CD4+ cells comprised CD45RA+ naive and CD45RA-negative memory cells. The chain is built from TRBV30 and TRBJ2-5; D is unresolved. The sample comprised memory CD4+ T cells sorted from blood. Subset described: CD45RA-negative fraction. The origin of this receptor is a man between 18 and 35 years old in good health. CDR3 DNA: TGTGCCTGGAGATCTTTAAGGGAGACCCAGTACTTC. Protein product: CAWRSLRETQYF. The variable domain in full, with the rest retrieved from reference TRBV30 and TRBJ2-5, is SQTIHQWPATLVQPVGSPLSLECTVEGTSNPNLYWYRQAAGRGLQLLFYSVGIGQISSEVPQNLSASRPQDRQFILSSKKLLLSDSGFYLCAWRSLRETQYFGPGTRLLVL.